Listed below are T cell receptor beta chains from one sample, sequenced in a study of radiation and T cells in renal cell carcinoma. The table came from immunoSEQ multiplex PCR; TCRdb's copy has only in-frame clones and leaves some out. The data contain 120,000 or so clones, about 81% of them singletons. Sequenced here: blood, sampled from a patient whose treatment included radiotherapy and nephrectomy. Receptors originate from a man between 45 and 60 years old with renal cell carcinoma. CDR3s leave out the opening cysteine and the closing phenylalanine or tryptophan.

v_gene: TRBV11-2
j_gene: TRBJ2-1
CDR3aa: ASSYSSYNEQF

v_gene: TRBV7-8
j_gene: TRBJ2-1
CDR3aa: ASSLVRLTYNEQF

v_gene: TRBV5-6
j_gene: TRBJ2-7
CDR3aa: ASSGQQVSYEQY

v_gene: TRBV4-1
j_gene: TRBJ2-1
CDR3aa: ASRRTGESGIRDNEQF

v_gene: TRBV11-2
j_gene: TRBJ2-7
CDR3aa: ASSRGGAGAYEQY

v_gene: TRBV2
j_gene: TRBJ2-5
CDR3aa: ASSPGWETQY

v_gene: TRBV9
j_gene: TRBJ1-5
CDR3aa: ASSVDAGANQPQH

v_gene: TRBV14
j_gene: TRBJ2-7
CDR3aa: ASSQGVTVTAYEQY

v_gene: TRBV13
j_gene: TRBJ1-2
CDR3aa: ASSLGKGGYNYGYT

v_gene: TRBV7-2
j_gene: TRBJ1-4
CDR3aa: ASSLTGPTNEKLF

v_gene: TRBV6-5
j_gene: TRBJ2-1
CDR3aa: ASSYTRNSYNEQF

v_gene: TRBV5-5
j_gene: TRBJ2-7
CDR3aa: ASSPGWTNSYEQY

v_gene: TRBV18
j_gene: TRBJ1-1
CDR3aa: ASSPISTRAGTEAF

v_gene: TRBV19
j_gene: TRBJ1-5
CDR3aa: ASSIGIFNQPQH

v_gene: TRBV10-2
j_gene: TRBJ2-3
CDR3aa: ASRTGLAGSDTQY

v_gene: TRBV2
j_gene: TRBJ2-5
CDR3aa: ASSEKRGAGRDETQY

v_gene: TRBV5-1
j_gene: TRBJ1-5
CDR3aa: ASSLEGGYQPQH

v_gene: TRBV10-3
j_gene: TRBJ2-7
CDR3aa: AIGLGSYEQY

v_gene: TRBV6-5
j_gene: TRBJ2-7
CDR3aa: ASTEVLSGRYEQY

v_gene: TRBV6-5
j_gene: TRBJ2-1
CDR3aa: ASSSRRGPTHNEQF

v_gene: TRBV7-8
j_gene: TRBJ2-3
CDR3aa: ASSRGPDTQY

v_gene: TRBV5-4
j_gene: TRBJ2-5
CDR3aa: ASSGRGSGETLLN

v_gene: TRBV12-5
j_gene: TRBJ2-5
CDR3aa: ASGLSRQRLQETQY

v_gene: TRBV2
j_gene: TRBJ1-3
CDR3aa: ASSALGAVGNTIY

v_gene: TRBV18
j_gene: TRBJ1-1
CDR3aa: ASSMTADTEAF

v_gene: TRBV16
j_gene: TRBJ2-1
CDR3aa: ASSQSSGREYNEQF

v_gene: TRBV7-2
j_gene: TRBJ2-7
CDR3aa: ASSLGDTHYEQY

v_gene: TRBV30
j_gene: TRBJ1-1
CDR3aa: AWSGAEGTEAF

v_gene: TRBV6-4
j_gene: TRBJ1-4
CDR3aa: ANLLGTGGEDNEKLF

v_gene: TRBV7-9
j_gene: TRBJ2-7
CDR3aa: ASSPIWGLGSYEQY

v_gene: TRBV10-1
j_gene: TRBJ2-1
CDR3aa: ASSAGTSGRAVGYNEQF

v_gene: TRBV9
j_gene: TRBJ2-1
CDR3aa: ASSAAGGRFNEQF

v_gene: TRBV13
j_gene: TRBJ2-7
CDR3aa: ASSFDRVYEQY

v_gene: TRBV7-2
j_gene: TRBJ2-3
CDR3aa: ASSSRSGRVGDTQY

v_gene: TRBV6-5
j_gene: TRBJ1-2
CDR3aa: AARTGVYGYT

v_gene: TRBV27
j_gene: TRBJ2-7
CDR3aa: ASRAGLLYEQY

v_gene: TRBV25-1
j_gene: TRBJ2-1
CDR3aa: ASSESGSSYNEQF

v_gene: TRBV4-1
j_gene: TRBJ2-5
CDR3aa: ASSQGIAETQY

v_gene: TRBV27
j_gene: TRBJ2-1
CDR3aa: ASSLYGGGSSYNEQF

v_gene: TRBV2
j_gene: TRBJ1-5
CDR3aa: ASRPSWKEPQH

v_gene: TRBV9
j_gene: TRBJ2-3
CDR3aa: ASSVAFGGTDTQY

v_gene: TRBV18
j_gene: TRBJ2-1
CDR3aa: ASSLVQPPYNEQF

v_gene: TRBV9
j_gene: TRBJ2-1
CDR3aa: ASSGRLAGTYNEQF

v_gene: TRBV7-9
j_gene: TRBJ2-7
CDR3aa: ASSPVPSEQY

v_gene: TRBV30
j_gene: TRBJ2-3
CDR3aa: ASNPGQRTDTQY

v_gene: TRBV7-9
j_gene: TRBJ1-6
CDR3aa: ASSLDYTPNSPLH

v_gene: TRBV7-9
j_gene: TRBJ1-1
CDR3aa: ASSLTLQGQRNTEAF

v_gene: TRBV4-3
j_gene: TRBJ2-5
CDR3aa: ASSQSLAGGLQETQY

v_gene: TRBV5-1
j_gene: TRBJ1-2
CDR3aa: ASSTARNGYT

v_gene: TRBV30
j_gene: TRBJ1-4
CDR3aa: AWSDIKEKLF

v_gene: TRBV5-1
j_gene: TRBJ2-7
CDR3aa: ASSLVDSVSYEQY

v_gene: TRBV5-4
j_gene: TRBJ1-4
CDR3aa: ASSPQEEHNEKLF

v_gene: TRBV9
j_gene: TRBJ2-1
CDR3aa: ASSLLYNEQF

v_gene: TRBV6-5
j_gene: TRBJ2-1
CDR3aa: ASSYSGGSYNEQF

v_gene: TRBV6-5
j_gene: TRBJ1-2
CDR3aa: ASSYSGDSYGYT

v_gene: TRBV5-4
j_gene: TRBJ1-1
CDR3aa: ASSSPPFGQQNTEAF

v_gene: TRBV7-6
j_gene: TRBJ1-1
CDR3aa: ASSLEGWGTEAF

v_gene: TRBV19
j_gene: TRBJ2-7
CDR3aa: ASSIDRDYEQY

v_gene: TRBV6-4
j_gene: TRBJ1-1
CDR3aa: ASSRHSNTEAF